This is a list of T cell receptor beta chains from one sample in a study of shared clonotypes between healthy human individuals. Libraries were prepared by immunoSEQ multiplex PCR; TCRdb keeps only in-frame clonotypes and omits some of them. The sample lists about 820,000 clones, 90% to 95% occurring once. Sequencing was performed on naive CD8+ T cells sorted from blood. Receptors were obtained from a man aged 25 to 40 in good health. CDR3s include the opening cysteine and the closing phenylalanine or tryptophan. The order of the fields is V gene, CDR3 length, J gene, clone size, D gene, CDR3 protein, CDR3 DNA. The D gene is left open where the match is weak. Some rows mark clone size as missing; the rest say once, few, many or name a class of expanded clone.

>TRBV7-9|15|TRBJ1-3|-|-
CASSARRLGGNTIYF
TGTGCCAGCAGCGCCAGAAGACTGGGTGGAAACACCATATATTTT
>TRBV30|11|TRBJ2-1|-|-
CAWSYSNEQFF
TGTGCCTGGAGTTACTCCAATGAGCAGTTCTTC
>TRBV2|13|TRBJ2-7|-|-
CASSRTTSYEQYF
TGTGCCAGCAGTCGGACTACATCCTACGAGCAGTACTTC
>TRBV30|13|TRBJ1-3|many|TRBD1
CAWSTGAGNTIYF
TGTGCCTGGAGTACAGGGGCTGGAAACACCATATATTTT
>TRBV13|17|TRBJ2-7|-|-
CASSLRVGQLSSYEQYF
TGTGCCAGCAGCCTCCGGGTCGGACAGCTGAGCTCCTACGAGCAGTACTTC
>TRBV7-6|15|TRBJ2-1|-|TRBD2
CASSHNLGRGNEQFF
TGTGCCAGCAGCCACAACCTAGGGAGGGGCAATGAGCAGTTCTTC
>TRBV4-2|15|TRBJ2-7|-|TRBD2
CASSQEAGGTYEQYF
TGTGCCAGCAGCCAAGAAGCGGGAGGTACCTACGAGCAGTACTTC
>TRBV7-9|13|TRBJ2-7|-|-
CASSSGQSYEQYF
TGTGCCAGCAGCTCTGGACAGTCCTACGAGCAGTACTTC
>TRBV5-6|13|TRBJ2-5|-|-
CASSLGGRETQYF
TGTGCCAGCAGCTTGGGAGGTAGGGAGACCCAGTACTTC
>TRBV5-6|16|TRBJ2-7|-|-
CASSRRGTKGGYEQYF
TGTGCCAGCAGCCGGCGTGGGACAAAGGGTGGCTACGAGCAGTACTTC
>TRBV4-2|14|TRBJ2-7|-|TRBD1
CASSQTGVGYEQYF
TGTGCCAGCAGCCAGACAGGGGTCGGTTACGAGCAGTACTTC
>TRBV6-1|14|TRBJ2-7|-|-
CATSNRLGVNEQYF
TGTGCCACGTCCAACCGACTAGGGGTCAACGAGCAGTACTTC
>TRBV7-9|14|TRBJ1-5|-|-
CASSRGPSNQPQHF
TGTGCCAGCAGCCGGGGACCTAGCAATCAGCCCCAGCATTTT
>TRBV2|15|TRBJ1-4|-|-
CASSESYATNEKLFF
TGTGCCAGCAGTGAAAGTTACGCAACTAATGAAAAACTGTTTTTT
>TRBV10-3|13|TRBJ2-1|-|-
CAISEWALIEQFF
TGTGCCATCAGTGAGTGGGCTTTAATTGAGCAGTTCTTC
>TRBV13|13|TRBJ2-1|-|-
CASSPDLQREQFF
TGTGCCAGCAGCCCAGACCTCCAGCGTGAGCAGTTCTTC
>TRBV4-3|19|TRBJ2-7|-|TRBD2
CASSQDRALAGAGGYEQYF
TGCGCCAGCAGCCAAGATCGAGCGTTAGCGGGGGCCGGAGGCTACGAGCAGTACTTC
>TRBV11-2|16|TRBJ1-2|-|-
CASSLTQTGSHYGYTF
TGTGCCAGCAGCTTAACCCAAACGGGGTCCCACTATGGCTACACCTTC
>TRBV6-5|14|TRBJ2-7|once|-
CASSYGVLPGEQYF
TGTGCCAGCAGTTACGGGGTCCTCCCGGGGGAGCAGTACTTC
>TRBV7-9|16|TRBJ2-7|-|-
CASSLGPGRVSYEQYF
TGTGCCAGCAGCTTGGGCCCGGGACGGGTCTCCTACGAGCAGTACTTC
>TRBV5-6|16|TRBJ2-7|-|TRBD2
CASSLVAGRTSYEQYF
TGTGCCAGCAGCTTGGTTGCCGGGAGGACCTCCTACGAGCAGTACTTC
>TRBV27|13|TRBJ2-7|-|-
CASSEGGEYEQYF
TGTGCCAGCAGCGAGGGGGGCGAGTACGAGCAGTACTTC
>TRBV19|20|TRBJ2-2|-|-
CASSTWDRVVAGGDTGELFF
TGTGCCAGTAGTACTTGGGACAGGGTAGTAGCGGGAGGTGACACCGGGGAGCTGTTTTTT
>TRBV10-2|13|TRBJ1-2|-|-
CASSEWADRGYTF
TGCGCCAGCAGTGAGTGGGCAGATCGCGGCTACACCTTC
>TRBV7-9|15|TRBJ2-7|-|-
CASSKGSLALYEQYF
TGTGCCAGCAGCAAGGGGTCGCTAGCCCTCTACGAGCAGTACTTC
>TRBV4-3|16|TRBJ2-2|-|-
CASSQVVGYNTGELFF
TGCGCCAGCAGCCAAGTGGTAGGGTATAACACCGGGGAGCTGTTTTTT
>TRBV27|14|TRBJ1-2|-|TRBD1
CASSLDGQDYGYTF
TGTGCCAGCAGCCTCGACGGACAGGATTATGGCTACACCTTC
>TRBV7-9|16|TRBJ2-1|-|-
CASTSSVRSSYNEQFF
TGTGCCAGCACCTCTAGCGTGCGCAGCTCCTACAATGAGCAGTTCTTC
>TRBV5-1|14|TRBJ2-7|-|-
CASSLAAGAYEQYF
TGCGCCAGCAGCTTGGCTGCAGGGGCCTACGAGCAGTACTTC